One sample yielded the 14 T cell receptor beta chains listed below, sequenced in a study of metastatic and nonmetastatic thyroid tumors. No patient received treatment before thyroid surgery. TCRdb called clones again from the PCR reads with MiXCR. The sample has fewer than 20,000 clones, approximately 24% seen once. The specimen was tumor tissue. The receptors derive from a male donor with papillary thyroid cancer or a benign thyroid nodule (not recorded which). Some clones in this sample may be carry-over from other donors' samples.

The V and J genes are TRBV7-8 and TRBJ1-5, with a weak D call TRBD1 (6 bases). Trimming took off 0 bases at V and 5 bases at J, with 14 bases between the two ends. CDR3 length equals 16 residues. Germline V lookup: CDR1 SGHVS, CDR2 FQNEAQ. The CDR3 reads CASSLALRGGHQPQHF. The DNA of the CDR3 is TGTGCCAGCAGCTTAGCCCTTCGGGGGGGGCATCAGCCCCAGCATTTT.

This clone was detected many times. The rearrangement uses TRBV10-3 and TRBJ2-3; D unresolved. Germline CDR1 is ENHRY and CDR2 is SYGVKD. Trimming left V 0 bases short and J 3 bases short, with 1 base between. The CDR3 consists of 12 residues. Here the CDR3 DNA reads TGTGCCATCAGTGAGTCTACAGATACGCAGTATTTT. This codes for CAISESTDTQYF.

The chain has TRBV12-3 or TRBV12-4 and TRBJ2-3; D ambiguous. V was pared by 3 bases and J by 4 bases, with 14 bases between. CDR3 size: 15 residues. The CDR3 loop reads CASSFRTSLADTQYF. The CDR3 DNA reads TGTGCCAGCAGTTTCAGGACCAGCTTAGCAGATACGCAGTATTTT.

By proportion, this clone is medium-sized. The rearrangement uses TRBV3-1 and TRBJ2-3; D might be TRBD2 (7 bases). V dropped 1 base and J dropped 7 bases, with 24 bases sitting between them. The CDR3 loop spans 18 amino acids. The germline V gene has CDR1 LGHDT and CDR2 YNNKEL (reference sequence). The CDR3 is CASSQVGGPREGTNTQYF. CDR3 coding DNA: TGTGCCAGCAGCCAAGTGGGGGGCCCTAGGGAGGGGACGAATACGCAGTATTTT.

The chain is built from TRBV27 and TRBJ2-7; perhaps TRBD1 as D (6 bases). CDR1 is MNHEY, CDR2 SMNVEV, per germline (reference sequence). The length of the CDR3 is 15 residues. The V end lost 7 bases, the J end lost 6 bases, and 22 bases lay between the germline ends. CDR3 nucleotides: TGTGCCAGCAAGAGGAGTGGGACATCCCCCCTCGAGCAGTACTTC. This encodes CASKRSGTSPLEQYF.

By proportion, this clone is medium-sized. The J gene is TRBJ1-3, the V gene TRBV6-1; D is unclear. The V end was cut by 5 bases, the J end by 0 bases, with 17 bases between. This CDR3 spans 17 amino acids. Germline V CDR1 and CDR2: MNHNS, SASEGT. This CDR3 reads CASSLFGPRFSGNTIYF. CDR3 in DNA: TGTGCCAGCAGTTTATTCGGGCCTAGATTCTCTGGAAACACCATATATTTT.

This clone was counted ten times or more. CDR3: CASSLASQGIDSPLHF. The CDR3, as DNA: TGTGCCAGCAGCTTAGCGTCACAGGGTATCGATTCACCCCTCCACTTT. The chain combines TRBV7-8 with TRBJ1-6; a weak D match, TRBD1 (6 bases). The V end was cut by 0 bases, the J end by 8 bases, with 14 bases between. Germline CDR1 is SGHVS and CDR2 is FQNEAQ. The CDR3 spans 16 residues.

The CDR3 loop reads CACARGISYNEQFF. The DNA for the CDR3 is TGTGCCTGCGCCCGTGGGATCTCCTACAATGAGCAGTTCTTC. The chain couples TRBV30 to TRBJ2-1; D not certain. The CDR3 has 14 residues. Germline-derived CDR1 and CDR2 are GTSNPN and SVGIG (reference sequence). V lost 6 bases and J 0 bases, leaving 12 bases between the germline ends.

Remarks on this clone: The junction and the germline gene differ at one end; a read error may be behind it. The gene calls are TRBV7-8 and TRBJ1-6; D is possibly TRBD1 (5 bases). Germline CDR1 is SGHVS and CDR2 is FQNEAQ. CDR3 length: 18 residues. The CDR3: CASSPGGRWRAYNSPLHF. The CDR3 coding sequence is TGTGCCAGTAGCCCCGGGGGTAGGTGGCGAGCGTATAATTCACCCCTCCACTTC. The whole variable domain, remainder taken from reference TRBV7-8 and TRBJ1-6, is GAGVSQSPRYKVAKRGQDVALRCDPISGHVSLFWYQQALGQGPEFLTYFQNEAQLDKSGLPSDRFFAERPEGSVSTLKIQRTQQEDSAVYLCASSPGGRWRAYNSPLHFGNGTRLTVT.

V usage is TRBV9 and J usage is TRBJ1-2; D might be TRBD1 (5 bases). The CDR3 extends over 17 amino acids. Trimming removed 4 bases at V and 5 bases at J, with 24 bases between. In germline, CDR1 is SGDLS, CDR2 YYNGEE. This CDR3 reads CASSPTQVGTPTYGYTF. CDR3 nucleotide sequence: TGTGCCAGCAGCCCTACCCAAGTGGGGACGCCTACTTATGGCTACACCTTC.

This clone occurred a few times. The chain links TRBV6-1 to TRBJ2-1, with 9 bases that match TRBD1. Germline CDR1 reads MNHNS; CDR2 reads SASEGT. CDR3 length equals 16 residues. V gave up 7 bases and J gave up 4 bases; unmatched junction bases: 11. The CDR3 loop reads CASIGQGTIRYNEQFF. CDR3 in DNA: TGTGCCAGCATTGGACAGGGGACCATAAGGTACAATGAGCAGTTCTTC.

This clone was seen many times. The sample contains more than one DNA sequence encoding this CDR3. The genes are TRBV7-6 and TRBJ2-2; possible D gene TRBD2, 5 bases. The V and J ends lost 2 bases and 4 bases respectively, with 17 bases between them. The length of the CDR3 is 17 residues. Germline loops: CDR1 SGHVS, CDR2 FNYEAQ. CDR3 protein: CASSLPPAEGGTGELFF. CDR3 DNA sequence: TGTGCCAGCAGCTTACCGCCGGCTGAGGGCGGCACCGGGGAGCTGTTTTTT.

This clone was recorded many times. The genes are TRBV7-6 and TRBJ2-7; D remains unclear. With 5 bases removed from V and 5 bases from J, the gap between germline ends came to 16 bases. The CDR3 runs 14 residues. Germline CDR1 is SGHVS and CDR2 is FNYEAQ. The CDR3 sequence: CASSPYVAADEQYF. As DNA, the CDR3 is TGTGCCAGCAGCCCTTACGTTGCGGCTGACGAGCAGTACTTC.

This clone was seen repeatedly, ten times or more. V gene TRBV7-9 combines with J gene TRBJ2-3, with a possible D match to TRBD2 (5 bases). The CDR3 loop spans 15 amino acids. Per the germline V gene, CDR1 is SEHNR and CDR2 is FQNEAQ (reference sequence). Trimming removed 2 bases from V and 4 bases from J, with 13 bases in between. For the CDR3, the DNA is TGTGCCAGCAGCTTAACTAGGGTGTTGGCAGATACGCAGTATTTT. Translated, it gives CASSLTRVLADTQYF.